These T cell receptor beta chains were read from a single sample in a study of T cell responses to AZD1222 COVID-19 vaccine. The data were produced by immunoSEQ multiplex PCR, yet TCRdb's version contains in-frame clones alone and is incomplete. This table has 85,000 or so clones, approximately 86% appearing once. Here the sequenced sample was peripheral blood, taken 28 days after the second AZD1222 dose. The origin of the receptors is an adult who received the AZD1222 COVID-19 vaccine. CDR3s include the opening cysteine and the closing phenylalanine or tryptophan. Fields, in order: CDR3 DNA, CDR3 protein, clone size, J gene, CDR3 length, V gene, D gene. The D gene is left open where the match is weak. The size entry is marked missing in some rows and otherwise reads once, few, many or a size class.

cdr3_nt: TGTGCCAGCAGCCGTCTCCGGGACAGGGAGAACACCATATATTTT
cdr3_aa: CASSRLRDRENTIYF
clone_size: .
j_call: TRBJ1-3
cdr3_length: 15
v_call: TRBV6-5
d_call: TRBD1

cdr3_nt: TGTGCCAGCCGCCGATGGACAGGCGTCTATGGCTACACCTTC
cdr3_aa: CASRRWTGVYGYTF
clone_size: .
j_call: TRBJ1-2
cdr3_length: 14
v_call: TRBV6-5
d_call: TRBD1

cdr3_nt: TGCGCCAGCAGTGAGCGGTACACTGAAGCTTTCTTT
cdr3_aa: CASSERYTEAFF
clone_size: .
j_call: TRBJ1-1
cdr3_length: 12
v_call: TRBV10-2
d_call: .

cdr3_nt: TGTGCCAGCAGCTTGCAGTCTAACTATGGCTACACCTTC
cdr3_aa: CASSLQSNYGYTF
clone_size: .
j_call: TRBJ1-2
cdr3_length: 13
v_call: TRBV28
d_call: .

cdr3_nt: TGTGCCAGCAGTTTTAGCGCGGGAGGTCCCTACGAGCAGTACTTC
cdr3_aa: CASSFSAGGPYEQYF
clone_size: .
j_call: TRBJ2-7
cdr3_length: 15
v_call: TRBV28
d_call: TRBD2

cdr3_nt: TGTGCCACCAGTGACTGGACATCCGCCTACAATGAGCAGTTCTTC
cdr3_aa: CATSDWTSAYNEQFF
clone_size: .
j_call: TRBJ2-1
cdr3_length: 15
v_call: TRBV24-1
d_call: .

cdr3_nt: TGTGCCAGCAGTCGCGGACAGGGGGAGTACGAGCAGTACTTC
cdr3_aa: CASSRGQGEYEQYF
clone_size: .
j_call: TRBJ2-7
cdr3_length: 14
v_call: TRBV6-1
d_call: TRBD1

cdr3_nt: TGTGCCAGCAGATACGGGAACACCGGGGAGCTGTTTTTT
cdr3_aa: CASRYGNTGELFF
clone_size: .
j_call: TRBJ2-2
cdr3_length: 13
v_call: TRBV28
d_call: .

cdr3_nt: TGTGCCAGCAGTGAGATGGCCACCGGGGAGCTGTTTTTT
cdr3_aa: CASSEMATGELFF
clone_size: .
j_call: TRBJ2-2
cdr3_length: 13
v_call: TRBV2
d_call: .

cdr3_nt: TGTGCCAGCAGACCGGGACTCTCAAGGGAGCAGTACTTC
cdr3_aa: CASRPGLSREQYF
clone_size: .
j_call: TRBJ2-7
cdr3_length: 13
v_call: TRBV3-1/TRBV3-2
d_call: .

cdr3_nt: TGTGCCAGCAGGGCCTTTCCTGCCTACGAGCAGTACTTC
cdr3_aa: CASRAFPAYEQYF
clone_size: .
j_call: TRBJ2-7
cdr3_length: 13
v_call: TRBV11-2
d_call: .

cdr3_nt: TGCGCCAGCAGCATGACAGGGGCGGGTGGCTACACCTTC
cdr3_aa: CASSMTGAGGYTF
clone_size: .
j_call: TRBJ1-2
cdr3_length: 13
v_call: TRBV5-1
d_call: TRBD1

cdr3_nt: TGTGCCAGCTCACCAGGGACAGGCGCCATGTTCGGGGAGCTGTTTTTT
cdr3_aa: CASSPGTGAMFGELFF
clone_size: .
j_call: TRBJ2-2
cdr3_length: 16
v_call: TRBV18
d_call: TRBD1

cdr3_nt: TGTGCCAGCAGCGCCACAGGGCAAGAGACCCAGTACTTC
cdr3_aa: CASSATGQETQYF
clone_size: .
j_call: TRBJ2-5
cdr3_length: 13
v_call: TRBV5-4
d_call: .

cdr3_nt: TGTGCCAGCGCCCTAGCGACGGGGTTATCCTACAATGAGCAGTTCTTC
cdr3_aa: CASALATGLSYNEQFF
clone_size: once
j_call: TRBJ2-1
cdr3_length: 16
v_call: TRBV11-3
d_call: .

cdr3_nt: TGTGCCAGCAGACAGGGCTCTGGAAACACCATATATTTT
cdr3_aa: CASRQGSGNTIYF
clone_size: .
j_call: TRBJ1-3
cdr3_length: 13
v_call: TRBV6-1
d_call: .

cdr3_nt: TGTGCCAGCAGCCAAGTGGACAGGGGAGTAAGGGGCTACACCTTC
cdr3_aa: CASSQVDRGVRGYTF
clone_size: .
j_call: TRBJ1-2
cdr3_length: 15
v_call: TRBV14
d_call: TRBD1

cdr3_nt: TGTGCCATCAGTGAGTCGGGACAGGGAGGCGGCTACACCTTC
cdr3_aa: CAISESGQGGGYTF
clone_size: .
j_call: TRBJ1-2
cdr3_length: 14
v_call: TRBV10-3
d_call: TRBD1

cdr3_nt: TGTGCCAGCAGTTTTTGGGGGGATGGCACTGAAGCTTTCTTT
cdr3_aa: CASSFWGDGTEAFF
clone_size: .
j_call: TRBJ1-1
cdr3_length: 14
v_call: TRBV27
d_call: .

cdr3_nt: TGTGCCAGCAGCGAGGGACTAACCACAGATACGCAGTATTTT
cdr3_aa: CASSEGLTTDTQYF
clone_size: .
j_call: TRBJ2-3
cdr3_length: 14
v_call: TRBV7-2
d_call: TRBD2

cdr3_nt: TGTGCTAGTGGTTTGGCCCTCTTTCCGGGACAGGGGGCGACTGAAGCTTTCTTT
cdr3_aa: CASGLALFPGQGATEAFF
clone_size: .
j_call: TRBJ1-1
cdr3_length: 18
v_call: TRBV12-5
d_call: TRBD1

cdr3_nt: TGTGCCAGCAGCATAGGGGCTACAGATACGCAGTATTTT
cdr3_aa: CASSIGATDTQYF
clone_size: .
j_call: TRBJ2-3
cdr3_length: 13
v_call: TRBV28
d_call: .

cdr3_nt: TGTGCCAGCGGGGGGGGAGAGAACTATGGCTACACCTTC
cdr3_aa: CASGGGENYGYTF
clone_size: .
j_call: TRBJ1-2
cdr3_length: 13
v_call: TRBV7-9
d_call: .

cdr3_nt: TGCAGCGTTGAAGATCTGGAAGGGTCTGGGCAGTACTTC
cdr3_aa: CSVEDLEGSGQYF
clone_size: .
j_call: TRBJ2-7
cdr3_length: 13
v_call: TRBV29-1
d_call: .

cdr3_nt: TGTGCCAGCAGTGAAGTTACGGGTGTCAATCAGCCCCAGCATTTT
cdr3_aa: CASSEVTGVNQPQHF
clone_size: .
j_call: TRBJ1-5
cdr3_length: 15
v_call: TRBV6-1
d_call: .

cdr3_nt: TGTGCCAGCAGCCAAGTCGAAGTTCCGAGCAATCAGCCCCAGCATTTT
cdr3_aa: CASSQVEVPSNQPQHF
clone_size: .
j_call: TRBJ1-5
cdr3_length: 16
v_call: TRBV4-2
d_call: .

cdr3_nt: TGTGCCAGCAGCCAACCCCCCAGGGGCCAGCCCTACGAGCAGTACTTC
cdr3_aa: CASSQPPRGQPYEQYF
clone_size: .
j_call: TRBJ2-7
cdr3_length: 16
v_call: TRBV4-2
d_call: .

cdr3_nt: TGCACCAGCAGCCAAGATTATGGGACTAGCGGGAGGGGAACAGATACGCAGTATTTT
cdr3_aa: CTSSQDYGTSGRGTDTQYF
clone_size: .
j_call: TRBJ2-3
cdr3_length: 19
v_call: TRBV1
d_call: .

cdr3_nt: TGTGCCAGCAGCTTGGCCGGGGGGGCGTACCAAGAGACCCAGTACTTC
cdr3_aa: CASSLAGGAYQETQYF
clone_size: .
j_call: TRBJ2-5
cdr3_length: 16
v_call: TRBV5-6
d_call: TRBD2

cdr3_nt: TGTGCCAGCAGTTTATATTCACCCCTCCACTTT
cdr3_aa: CASSLYSPLHF
clone_size: .
j_call: TRBJ1-6
cdr3_length: 11
v_call: TRBV28
d_call: .

cdr3_nt: TGTGCCAGCTTAAGAGGGGGCGGGGAGATGGATACGCAGTATTTT
cdr3_aa: CASLRGGGEMDTQYF
clone_size: .
j_call: TRBJ2-3
cdr3_length: 15
v_call: TRBV5-4
d_call: .